The next 17 T cell receptor beta chains were all read from a single sample in a study of vaccination effects on CD4 cells after COVID-19 (dated by TCRdb to between 2021 and 2023). These TCRs' antigens remain unknown. Library construction relied on the immunoSEQ multiplex PCR assay. Held by TCRdb, this immuneACCESS table contains in-frame sequences only and omits some clones. Under half of the omission traces to an unresolved V gene where checked; the cause of the rest is unknown. The sample table shows about 66,000 clones, and roughly 80% are seen once. Jointly, the top ten make up about 0.86% of the sample. In the ViraFEST assay, PBMC were stimulated with viral peptide pools, and TCR sequencing was then used to find antigen-specific CD4+ T cell clonotypes based on their expansion. After roughly 11 days of culture, CD4+ T cells were isolated with the EasySep CD4+ T cell isolation kit. Each participant received two doses of an mRNA SARS-CoV-2 vaccine, either BNT162b2 or mRNA-1273.

The sequenced sample was CD4+ T cells from PBMCs cultured with HCoV-OC43 spike peptides, obtained after COVID-19 vaccination. The cell subset or site label on this specimen signifies: HCoV-OC43 spike overlapping peptide pool stimulation. Receptors were obtained from a human donor who received a COVID-19 vaccine.

V is TRBV20-1 and J is TRBJ1-5; D is ambiguous. The V gene's germline CDR1 is DFQATT and CDR2 SNEGSKA (reference sequence). V lost 3 bases and J 4 bases, leaving 10 bases between the germline ends. This CDR3 is 13 amino acids long. The CDR3 bases are TGCAGTGCTAGTTCTGGGAAGAATCAGCCCCAGCATTTT. Translating gives CSASSGKNQPQHF.

The CDR3 loop reads CASSQSEETQYF. CDR3 nucleotides: TGCGCCAGCAGTCAATCGGAAGAGACCCAGTACTTC. The V gene is TRBV23-1, the J gene TRBJ2-5, with D uncertain. TRBV23-1 is annotated as an ORF whose role is uncertain. Trimming took off 0 bases at V and 3 bases at J, with 2 bases between the two ends. This CDR3 has 12 residues.

V is TRBV4-2 and J is TRBJ1-1; D uncertain. The CDR3 covers 14 residues. V lost 0 bases and J lost 1, with 6 bases in between. Germline V CDR1 and CDR2: LGHNA, YNFKEQ. The CDR3 sequence is CASSQDPGNTEAFF. Written as DNA, the CDR3 is TGTGCCAGCAGCCAAGATCCGGGGAACACTGAAGCTTTCTTT.

This clone has a handful of counts. This sequence joins TRBV20-1 and TRBJ1-2; 8 bases line up with TRBD1. V lost 3 bases to trimming and J lost 6 bases; unmatched junction nucleotides: 9. The CDR3 contains 14 residues. Germline CDR1 DFQATT, CDR2 SNEGSKA (reference sequence). CDR3 loop: CSASILGQADGYTF. For the CDR3, the DNA is TGCAGTGCTAGTATTCTGGGACAGGCAGATGGCTACACCTTC.

The V call is TRBV5-5, the J call TRBJ2-1, with 10 bases fitting TRBD2. CDR1 and CDR2 from the germline V gene are SGHKS and YYEKEE (reference sequence). V lost 0 bases and J lost 6; bases outside the gene matches: 9. CDR3 length: 17 residues. The CDR3 protein is CASSLGGSGGAINEQFF. Here the CDR3 DNA reads TGTGCCAGCAGCTTGGGCGGGAGCGGGGGGGCCATCAATGAGCAGTTCTTC.

The chain couples TRBV12-3 or TRBV12-4 to TRBJ1-1, with unresolved D. V was cut by 7 bases and J by 0 bases, with 9 bases left in between. The CDR3 extends over 13 amino acids. The CDR3 coding sequence is TGTGCCAGCACTTTCAGAATGAACACTGAAGCTTTCTTT. It codes for CASTFRMNTEAFF.

The genes are TRBV29-1 and TRBJ1-1, with D hard to call. The CDR3 sequence is 11 residues long. The germline V gene has CDR1 SQVTM and CDR2 ANQGSEA. Trimming took 4 bases from V and 1 from J, leaving 4 bases between them. The CDR3 protein is CSVGWNTEAFF. The CDR3 region has the DNA TGCAGCGTTGGGTGGAACACTGAAGCTTTCTTT.

Here the CDR3 DNA reads TGTGCCAGCAGTGAGAGAAGGGGGTGGGAGACCCAGTACTTC. It specifies CASSERRGWETQYF. The chain couples TRBV2 to TRBJ2-5; D is possibly TRBD1 (6 bases). Germline V lookup: CDR1 SNHLY, CDR2 FYNNEI. Trimming cost V 3 bases and J 5 bases, with 13 bases left between them. The CDR3 is made up of 14 amino acids. The full variable domain, in which reference TRBV2 and TRBJ2-5 provide the parts outside the CDR3, is EPEVTQTPSHQVTQMGQEVILRCVPISNHLYFYWYRQILGQKVEFLVSFYNNEISEKSEIFDDQFSVERPDGSNFTLKIRSTKLEDSAMYFCASSERRGWETQYFGPGTRLLVL.

The V gene is TRBV7-3, the J gene TRBJ2-3; 7 nucleotides line up with TRBD1. Germline V gene sequence: CDR1 SGHTA, CDR2 FQGTGA. V shed 4 bases, J shed 0 bases, and the junction held 4 bases outside the gene matches. This CDR3 comprises 15 residues. CDR3 protein: CASSSTGSSTDTQYF. As DNA, the CDR3 is TGTGCCAGCAGCTCGACAGGGTCCAGCACAGATACGCAGTATTTT.

This clone has more than one count but fewer than ten. This chain links TRBV24-1 with TRBJ2-3; 9 bases are shared with TRBD2. V was clipped by 3 bases and J by 6 bases; unmatched bases: 6. Germline V lookup: CDR1 KGHDR, CDR2 SFDVKD. This CDR3 is built from 15 residues. The CDR3 DNA reads as TGTGCCACCAGTGATGCGGGGGGGGCCCGGGATACGCAGTATTTT. Its translation is CATSDAGGARDTQYF.

The chain couples TRBV15 to TRBJ1-6; the D gene is possibly TRBD1 (5 bases). This CDR3 spans 16 amino acids. Germline CDR1 LNHNV, CDR2 YYDKDF (reference sequence). The germline V and J ends were trimmed by 3 bases and 6 bases, with 15 bases remaining between them. CDR3 sequence reads: CATSSISGTVNSPLHF. Written as DNA, the CDR3 is TGTGCCACCAGCAGTATTTCCGGGACGGTTAATTCACCCCTCCACTTT.

The V gene is TRBV9, the J gene TRBJ1-2; 10 nucleotides agree with TRBD1. Germline V lookup: CDR1 SGDLS, CDR2 YYNGEE. With 0 bases clipped from V and 4 bases from J, the junction kept 9 bases outside the gene matches. The CDR3 is made up of 17 amino acids. CDR3 bases: TGTGCCAGCAGCGTAGCTCTGGGGACAGGGGATCGCTATGGCTACACCTTC. This codes for CASSVALGTGDRYGYTF.

This clone was seen only a few times. The chain employs TRBV28 and TRBJ1-5; D possibly corresponds to TRBD1 (5 bases). Trimming took off 6 bases at V and 6 bases at J, with 21 bases between the two ends. CDR3 size: 16 residues. CDR1 is MDHEN, CDR2 SYDVKM, per germline. The CDR3: CASSRPKPGFGQPQHF. CDR3 coding DNA: TGTGCCAGCAGCCGCCCGAAGCCAGGGTTCGGTCAGCCCCAGCATTTT.

The CDR3 spells CAWSATGELFF. DNA of the CDR3: TGTGCCTGGAGTGCCACCGGGGAGCTGTTTTTT. The chain has TRBV30 and TRBJ2-2, with D hard to call. Looked up from germline, CDR1 is GTSNPN and CDR2 is SVGIG (reference sequence). This CDR3 region has 11 residues. Trimming took off 1 base at V and 4 bases at J, with 1 base between the two ends.

The rearrangement links TRBV29-1 to TRBJ1-2; weak D call: TRBD1 (5 bases). The germline gives CDR1 SQVTM, CDR2 ANQGSEA. The CDR3 runs to 12 residues. Trimming pared 8 bases from V and 6 bases from J, leaving 16 bases between. CDR3 region: CSITGTLNGYTF. The DNA for the CDR3 is TGCAGCATAACCGGGACCCTTAATGGCTACACCTTC.

V usage is TRBV19 and J usage is TRBJ2-5; D unclear. With 3 bases removed from V and 5 bases from J, the gap between germline ends came to 10 bases. Germline values: CDR1 LNHDA, CDR2 SQIVND (reference sequence). This CDR3 spans 13 amino acids. Here the CDR3 reads CASSIAKTETQYF. The CDR3 nucleotides read TGTGCCAGTAGTATTGCCAAGACGGAGACCCAGTACTTC.

The CDR3 here is CASRQGILYEQYV. CDR3 bases: TGTGCCAGCAGGCAGGGGATACTCTACGAGCAGTACGTC. The V and J genes are TRBV6-5 and TRBJ2-7; maybe TRBD1 (6 bases). This CDR3 has 13 amino acids. Germline CDR1 reads MNHEY; CDR2 reads SVGAGI. The ends were cut back, 6 bases at V and 3 bases at J, with 12 bases in the middle.